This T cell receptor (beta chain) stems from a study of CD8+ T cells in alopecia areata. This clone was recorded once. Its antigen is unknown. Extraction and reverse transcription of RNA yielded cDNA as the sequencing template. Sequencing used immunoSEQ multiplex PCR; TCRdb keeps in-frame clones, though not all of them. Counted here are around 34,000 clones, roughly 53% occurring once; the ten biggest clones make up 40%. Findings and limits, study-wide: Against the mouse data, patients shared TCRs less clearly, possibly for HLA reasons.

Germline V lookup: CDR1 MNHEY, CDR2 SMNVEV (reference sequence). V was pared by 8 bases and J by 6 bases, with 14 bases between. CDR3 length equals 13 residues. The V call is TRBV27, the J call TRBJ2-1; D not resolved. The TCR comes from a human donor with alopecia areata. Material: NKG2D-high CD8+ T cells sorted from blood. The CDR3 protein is CASALSRVNEQFF. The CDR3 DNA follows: TGTGCCAGCGCCCTCTCTAGAGTCAATGAGCAGTTCTTC.